A selection of T cell receptor beta chains follows, all from one sample in a study of blood T cells in healthy people across ages. TCRdb re-analysed the 5' RACE reads in MiXCR, keeping a single row per CDR3 protein. The sample contains approximately 690,000 distinct CDR3 sequences, approximately 40% of which appear only once. The source material was blood. These receptor sequences come from a man older than 75 in good health. The CDR3 runs from the conserved cysteine through the conserved F or W. Each record gives: clone size, D gene, V gene, J gene, CDR3 protein. The D gene is left open where the match is weak. Not all rows give a size; the values are once, few, many and, for expanded clones, a class.

abundance: many; d_gene: -; v_gene: TRBV15; j_gene: TRBJ2-2; CDR3aa: CATSRGFNTGELFF
abundance: -; d_gene: -; v_gene: TRBV15; j_gene: TRBJ2-7; CDR3aa: CATSQDPGPYEQYF
abundance: few; d_gene: -; v_gene: TRBV4-2; j_gene: TRBJ2-3; CDR3aa: CASSHGGQLSTDTQYF
abundance: -; d_gene: TRBD2; v_gene: TRBV5-1; j_gene: TRBJ2-7; CDR3aa: CASSPETSASSYEQYF
abundance: -; d_gene: TRBD2; v_gene: TRBV20-1; j_gene: TRBJ2-1; CDR3aa: CSARQDGAGGDEQFF
abundance: -; d_gene: TRBD1; v_gene: TRBV4-1; j_gene: TRBJ1-4; CDR3aa: CASSQALGRGDEKLFF
abundance: many; d_gene: -; v_gene: TRBV29-1; j_gene: TRBJ2-7; CDR3aa: CSVENDKAYEQYF
abundance: few; d_gene: TRBD2; v_gene: TRBV6-2/TRBV6-3; j_gene: TRBJ2-3; CDR3aa: CASSYSTSGRMTDTQYF
abundance: many; d_gene: -; v_gene: TRBV7-2; j_gene: TRBJ1-1; CDR3aa: CASSLLVNTEAFF
abundance: -; d_gene: TRBD1; v_gene: TRBV6-5; j_gene: TRBJ2-3; CDR3aa: CASSYTGTGHTDTQYF
abundance: few; d_gene: TRBD2; v_gene: TRBV27; j_gene: TRBJ2-1; CDR3aa: CATGNSGRVGGEQFF
abundance: few; d_gene: TRBD1; v_gene: TRBV2; j_gene: TRBJ1-3; CDR3aa: CASRTGQGANGNTIYF
abundance: few; d_gene: -; v_gene: TRBV7-2; j_gene: TRBJ1-6; CDR3aa: CASSPNRQTNSPLHF
abundance: -; d_gene: TRBD1; v_gene: TRBV4-3; j_gene: TRBJ1-2; CDR3aa: CASSQDSGTGLNYGYTF
abundance: -; d_gene: -; v_gene: TRBV3-1; j_gene: TRBJ2-5; CDR3aa: CASSSNPWGRETQYF
abundance: -; d_gene: -; v_gene: TRBV4-3; j_gene: TRBJ2-1; CDR3aa: CASNQDLTTKETQFF
abundance: once; d_gene: -; v_gene: TRBV7-2; j_gene: -; CDR3aa: CASSLGTGEQETQFF
abundance: -; d_gene: -; v_gene: TRBV6-2/TRBV6-3; j_gene: TRBJ2-3; CDR3aa: CASSKTSTDTQYF
abundance: -; d_gene: TRBD2; v_gene: TRBV7-3; j_gene: TRBJ2-2; CDR3aa: CASGSGLGDTGELFF
abundance: many; d_gene: -; v_gene: TRBV7-8; j_gene: TRBJ2-3; CDR3aa: CASSLGLGTDTQYF
abundance: -; d_gene: TRBD1; v_gene: TRBV29-1; j_gene: TRBJ2-4; CDR3aa: CSVRVTGVAKSIQYF
abundance: few; d_gene: TRBD1; v_gene: TRBV7-2; j_gene: TRBJ1-1; CDR3aa: CASSLGQGGNTEAFF
abundance: few; d_gene: -; v_gene: TRBV5-5; j_gene: TRBJ2-7; CDR3aa: CASSFKRDSNYEQYF
abundance: -; d_gene: -; v_gene: TRBV6-1; j_gene: TRBJ2-7; CDR3aa: CASSEIWSTDITYEQYF
abundance: -; d_gene: TRBD1; v_gene: TRBV20-1; j_gene: TRBJ2-1; CDR3aa: CSARVTGGEVFF
abundance: -; d_gene: -; v_gene: TRBV6-6; j_gene: -; CDR3aa: CASRDPGRGQETQFF
abundance: many; d_gene: TRBD1; v_gene: TRBV29-1; j_gene: TRBJ2-1; CDR3aa: CSVEDQDRVTYNEQFF
abundance: few; d_gene: -; v_gene: TRBV15; j_gene: TRBJ2-5; CDR3aa: CATSSRNLGAQYF
abundance: few; d_gene: TRBD1; v_gene: TRBV5-1; j_gene: TRBJ2-1; CDR3aa: CASSPRQGASNEQFF
abundance: -; d_gene: -; v_gene: TRBV5-1; j_gene: TRBJ2-2; CDR3aa: CASSFGNTRTGELFF
abundance: -; d_gene: -; v_gene: TRBV5-8; j_gene: TRBJ1-5; CDR3aa: CASSLEAGVGQPQHF
abundance: -; d_gene: -; v_gene: TRBV29-1; j_gene: TRBJ2-7; CDR3aa: CSVEGTSRDNSRGQYF
abundance: -; d_gene: -; v_gene: TRBV6-1; j_gene: TRBJ2-1; CDR3aa: CASSEAGEGTYNEQFF
abundance: -; d_gene: -; v_gene: TRBV28; j_gene: TRBJ2-1; CDR3aa: CASSLVVTHNEQFF
abundance: -; d_gene: TRBD1; v_gene: TRBV28; j_gene: TRBJ2-7; CDR3aa: CASSLWDRGAEQYF
abundance: many; d_gene: TRBD2; v_gene: TRBV20-1; j_gene: TRBJ2-1; CDR3aa: CSARAAGLSTNEQFF
abundance: many; d_gene: -; v_gene: TRBV11-2; j_gene: TRBJ2-7; CDR3aa: CASSLELDTNEQYF
abundance: -; d_gene: TRBD1; v_gene: TRBV20-1; j_gene: TRBJ1-4; CDR3aa: CSAMRDRGATNEKLFF
abundance: -; d_gene: TRBD2; v_gene: TRBV18; j_gene: TRBJ2-3; CDR3aa: CASSPGAGTRFTDTQYF
abundance: -; d_gene: -; v_gene: TRBV2; j_gene: TRBJ1-4; CDR3aa: CASSVQGSEKLFF
abundance: -; d_gene: TRBD1; v_gene: TRBV27; j_gene: TRBJ1-2; CDR3aa: CASSVTGGISYTF
abundance: few; d_gene: TRBD1; v_gene: TRBV27; j_gene: TRBJ2-4; CDR3aa: CASSSPGQGPKNIQYF
abundance: many; d_gene: -; v_gene: TRBV7-2; j_gene: TRBJ2-7; CDR3aa: CASSLVQGTINEQYF
abundance: few; d_gene: TRBD1; v_gene: TRBV28; j_gene: TRBJ1-3; CDR3aa: CASSLRGTGGNTIYF
abundance: once; d_gene: -; v_gene: TRBV6-2/TRBV6-3; j_gene: TRBJ1-1; CDR3aa: CASSPTTTTRNTEAFF
abundance: -; d_gene: -; v_gene: TRBV20-1; j_gene: -; CDR3aa: CSARDVTSSGEQYF
abundance: -; d_gene: TRBD2; v_gene: TRBV12-3/TRBV12-4; j_gene: -; CDR3aa: CASSFGGLAGRGTQYF
abundance: once; d_gene: -; v_gene: TRBV18; j_gene: -; CDR3aa: CASSPRPGEETQYF
abundance: once; d_gene: -; v_gene: TRBV20-1; j_gene: TRBJ1-6; CDR3aa: CSAQTDLDSPLHF